The clone carrying this TCR beta chain was seen a handful of times. TCRdb keeps only in-frame clones here, not all; method: immunoSEQ multiplex PCR. The table includes approximately 88,000 clones, more than 65% detected once. V lost 2 bases, J lost 4 bases, and 10 bases lay in between. Per the germline V gene, CDR1 is KGHDR and CDR2 is SFDVKD. CDR3 size: 14 residues. This specimen belongs to a study of blood T cell repertoires in COVID-19. The overall study: PBMCs, B-cell-depleted T cells, or T cells were the source of the cDNA or gDNA that made up the material.

The specimen was peripheral blood. The TCR originated in a woman older than 75 with active or convalescent COVID-19. The chain combines TRBV24-1 with TRBJ1-1, with D perhaps TRBD1 (5 bases). The CDR3 sequence is CATSDSRGATEAFF. The CDR3 DNA reads TGTGCCACCAGTGATTCAAGGGGTGCCACTGAAGCTTTCTTT.